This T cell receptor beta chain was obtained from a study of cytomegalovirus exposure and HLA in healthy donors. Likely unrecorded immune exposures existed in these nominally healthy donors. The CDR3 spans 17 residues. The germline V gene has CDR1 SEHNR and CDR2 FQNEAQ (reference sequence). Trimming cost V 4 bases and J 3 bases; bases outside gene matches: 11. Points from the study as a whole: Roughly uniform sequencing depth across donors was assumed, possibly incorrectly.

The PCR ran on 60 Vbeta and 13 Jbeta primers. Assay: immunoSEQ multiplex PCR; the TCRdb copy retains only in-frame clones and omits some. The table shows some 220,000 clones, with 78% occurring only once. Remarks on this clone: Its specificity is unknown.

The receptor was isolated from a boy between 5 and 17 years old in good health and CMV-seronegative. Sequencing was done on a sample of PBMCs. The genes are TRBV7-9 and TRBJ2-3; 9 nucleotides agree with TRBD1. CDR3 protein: CASSSNTGTGTTDTQYF. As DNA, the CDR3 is TGTGCCAGCAGCTCAAACACCGGGACAGGGACGACAGATACGCAGTATTTT.